This T cell receptor (beta chain) came from a study of blood T cell repertoires in COVID-19. Study as a whole: The study drew acute and convalescent COVID-19 samples from the United States, Italy and Spain.

Original processing methods: For nucleated cells, counts were estimated from reference gene primer amplification. The assay was immunoSEQ multiplex PCR, and TCRdb's table has in-frame clones only and misses some. V and J calls and clone size are as listed in that table; D and trimming were resolved from the DNA. The sample lists 450,000 or so clones, 80% to 90% occurring once. The TCR sequence derives from a man between 18 and 35 years old with COVID-19, enrolled during active disease. Sequenced sample: peripheral blood.

The DNA of the CDR3 is TGTGCCAGCAGCTTAGCGGGACAGGGGGCCTTGAGGACTGAAGCTTTCTTT. Protein: CASSLAGQGALRTEAFF. The J gene is TRBJ1-1, the V gene TRBV7-8; 12 positions agree with TRBD1. Germline V gene lookup returns CDR1 SGHVS and CDR2 FQNEAQ. The V and J ends lost 0 bases and 5 bases, in that order; junction bases with no gene match: 7. The CDR3 extends over 17 amino acids. Combining the CDR3 with reference TRBV7-8 and TRBJ1-1 gives the whole variable domain GAGVSQSPRYKVAKRGQDVALRCDPISGHVSLFWYQQALGQGPEFLTYFQNEAQLDKSGLPSDRFFAERPEGSVSTLKIQRTQQEDSAVYLCASSLAGQGALRTEAFFGQGTRLTVV.